Presented here are 30 T cell receptor beta chains from one specimen sequenced in a study of T-cell reconstitution after alpha-beta-depleted transplantation in children. Unique molecular identifiers were incorporated into the prepared TCRbeta library. TCRdb re-called the PCR reads through MiXCR, storing one row per CDR3 protein. The sample holds some 500,000 distinct CDR3 sequences; 15% to 20% are singletons and the top ten take 2.5% to 3.5%. Here the sequenced sample was PBMCs from the stem cell graft donor, taken from the stem cell graft. The receptors were gathered from a human donor who donated a stem cell graft to a child with acute lymphoblastic leukemia.

The V and J genes are TRBV4-2 and TRBJ2-5; D may be TRBD2 (5 bases). The CDR3 consists of 15 residues. Trimming left V 0 bases short and J 4 bases short, with 12 bases between. In germline, CDR1 is LGHNA, CDR2 YNFKEQ. CDR3 protein: CASSQDLPRGETQYF. The CDR3 DNA reads TGTGCCAGCAGCCAAGATCTCCCCCGGGGAGAGACCCAGTACTTC.

This clonotype showed up just a few times. This chain joins TRBV5-1 and TRBJ2-3; 8 bases are shared with TRBD2. V shed 1 base and J 2 bases; nucleotides not matched to a gene: 9. Looked up from germline, CDR1 is SGHRS and CDR2 is YFSETQ. The CDR3 covers 17 residues. The CDR3 nucleotides are TGCGCCAGCAGCTTGCGGGGGTCGGGAGGGACCACAGATACGCAGTATTTT. Its protein product is CASSLRGSGGTTDTQYF. The full variable domain, with the rest looked up from reference TRBV5-1 and TRBJ2-3, is KAGVTQTPRYLIKTRGQQVTLSCSPISGHRSVSWYQQTPGQGLQFLFEYFSETQRNKGNFPGRFSGRQFSNSRSEMNVSTLELGDSALYLCASSLRGSGGTTDTQYFGPGTRLTVL.

The V and J genes are TRBV25-1 and TRBJ1-3, with 8 bases matching TRBD1. V shed 3 bases, J shed 0 bases, and the junction held 7 bases outside the gene matches. The CDR3 runs 17 residues. The germline CDR1 and CDR2 sequences are MGHDK and SYGVNS. Here the CDR3 reads CASSENPGTGSGNTIYF. The CDR3 region has the DNA TGTGCCAGCAGTGAGAACCCCGGGACAGGCTCTGGAAACACCATATATTTT. The variable domain in full, completed from reference TRBV25-1 and TRBJ1-3, reads EADIYQTPRYLVIGTGKKITLECSQTMGHDKMYWYQQDPGMELHLIHYSYGVNSTEKGDLSSESTVSRIRTEHFPLTLESARPSHTSQYLCASSENPGTGSGNTIYFGEGSWLTVV.

V gene TRBV5-1 combines with J gene TRBJ1-2; D is perhaps TRBD1 (5 bases). Trimming took 2 bases from V and 4 from J, leaving 12 bases between them. The length of the CDR3 is 14 residues. The germline V gene encodes CDR1 SGHRS and CDR2 YFSETQ. CDR3 loop: CASSFSAGPYGYTF. The CDR3 bases are TGCGCCAGCAGCTTTTCGGCAGGGCCCTATGGCTACACCTTC.

This sequence joins TRBV11-3 and TRBJ2-3; D is ambiguous. Germline V gene sequence: CDR1 SGHNT, CDR2 YENEEA. The CDR3 is 14 residues long. V shed 4 bases and J shed 0 bases, with 8 bases lying between them. The CDR3 loop reads CASSYEASTDTQYF. The CDR3 nucleotides are TGTGCCAGCAGCTACGAAGCTAGCACAGATACGCAGTATTTT.

Only a few counts were recorded for this clonotype. This rearrangement joins TRBV10-3 to TRBJ2-7; D perhaps matches TRBD1 (7 bases). V was pared by 6 bases and J by 6 bases, with 24 bases between. CDR1 is ENHRY, CDR2 SYGVKD, per germline. The CDR3 length is 16 residues. This chain's CDR3 is CAIRSGESKGGGEQYF. CDR3 nucleotide sequence: TGTGCCATCAGATCGGGAGAAAGTAAAGGGGGCGGCGAGCAGTACTTC.

This clonotype was detected only a few times. CDR3 protein: CASSNAGTGGDEQYF. Here the CDR3 DNA reads TGTGCCAGCAGTAACGCCGGGACAGGGGGGGACGAGCAGTACTTC. V gene TRBV27 combines with J gene TRBJ2-7, with 11 bases fitting TRBD1. The CDR3 has 15 residues. Germline V gene sequence: CDR1 MNHEY, CDR2 SMNVEV (reference sequence). With 5 bases clipped from V and 5 bases from J, the junction kept 8 bases outside the gene matches.

This clonotype showed up many times. The rearrangement joins TRBV3-1 to TRBJ2-3; 7 bases fit TRBD2. CDR3 size: 16 residues. V lost 0 bases, J lost 4 bases, and 7 bases stayed unmatched. Germline V CDR1 and CDR2: LGHDT, YNNKEL (reference sequence). The CDR3 DNA sequence: TGTGCCAGCAGCCAAGATGGGGCGGGAGAGGCAGATACGCAGTATTTT. Its protein is CASSQDGAGEADTQYF.

In this sample, this clonotype turned up a few times. The chain is built from TRBV24-1 and TRBJ2-1, with D hard to call. The ends were cut back, 4 bases at V and 0 bases at J, with 15 bases in the middle. The CDR3 runs 17 residues. Germline CDR1 and CDR2: KGHDR and SFDVKD. This CDR3 is CATSDSTVPISYNEQFF. The CDR3 DNA follows: TGTGCCACCAGTGACTCGACTGTCCCGATCTCCTACAATGAGCAGTTCTTC.

This clonotype was detected only a few times. The V gene is TRBV5-1, the J gene TRBJ2-7, with TRBD1 matching 8 bases. V trimming: 6 bases; J trimming: 2 bases; junction bases outside the gene matches: 7. The CDR3 has 14 residues. Germline V CDR1 and CDR2: SGHRS, YFSETQ. The CDR3 nucleotides are TGCGCCAGCAAGCCGGGGACAGGCCCCTACGAGCAGTACTTC. It yields the protein CASKPGTGPYEQYF.

This clonotype was observed a few times. The rearrangement joins TRBV27 to TRBJ2-1, with D perhaps matching TRBD2 (5 bases). Germline CDR1 and CDR2: MNHEY and SMNVEV (reference sequence). CDR3 length: 16 residues. V was trimmed by 6 bases and J by 7 bases, leaving 22 bases between them. CDR3: CASSSPRTGPGNEQFF. DNA for the CDR3: TGTGCCAGCAGCTCGCCTCGGACTGGGCCGGGGAATGAGCAGTTCTTC.

This chain uses TRBV6-5 with TRBJ2-7, with D possibly TRBD1 on 6 matching bases. This CDR3 contains 15 residues. V was cut by 2 bases and J by 5 bases, with 16 bases left in between. The germline CDR1 and CDR2 sequences are MNHEY and SVGAGI. Here the CDR3 DNA reads TGTGCCAGCAGTTACGGTGGGCAGGGGTTCCACGAGCAGTACTTC. Translation: CASSYGGQGFHEQYF.

This chain links TRBV7-9 with TRBJ2-3, with TRBD1 identical over 7 bases. Unmatched junction bases numbered 6, after V lost 2 bases and J lost 4 bases. CDR3 length: 15 amino acids. CDR1 SEHNR and CDR2 FQNEAQ come from the germline V gene (reference sequence). The DNA of the CDR3 is TGTGCCAGCAGCTTACGACAGGGTGGCGCAGATACGCAGTATTTT. Translated, it gives CASSLRQGGADTQYF. The whole variable domain, filled in from reference TRBV7-9 and TRBJ2-3, reads DTGVSQNPRHKITKRGQNVTFRCDPISEHNRLYWYRQTLGQGPEFLTYFQNEAQLEKSRLLSDRFSAERPKGSFSTLEIQRTEQGDSAMYLCASSLRQGGADTQYFGPGTRLTVL.

This rearrangement joins TRBV27 to TRBJ2-7; D ambiguous. The CDR3 sequence is 13 residues long. The germline V and J ends were trimmed by 1 base and 3 bases, with 7 bases remaining between them. CDR1 and CDR2 (germline): MNHEY, SMNVEV (reference sequence). CDR3 loop: CASSLYRSYEQYF. CDR3 DNA: TGTGCCAGCAGTTTATACAGAAGCTACGAGCAGTACTTC.

This clonotype was picked up a small number of times. The chain combines TRBV20-1 with TRBJ1-5, with D possibly TRBD1 on 6 matching bases. V was pared by 4 bases and J by 6 bases, with 10 bases between. This CDR3 contains 12 residues. Germline CDR1 DFQATT, CDR2 SNEGSKA (reference sequence). The CDR3 here is CSAKQGFQPQHF. For the CDR3, the DNA is TGCAGTGCTAAACAGGGTTTTCAGCCCCAGCATTTT.

This chain links TRBV6-6 with TRBJ2-1; no firm D call. V lost 8 bases, J lost 3 bases, and 8 bases lay in between. CDR3 length: 12 residues. Germline V CDR1 and CDR2: MNHNY, SVGAGI (reference sequence). This CDR3 reads CASGAFYNEQFF. The CDR3 region has the DNA TGTGCCAGCGGAGCTTTCTACAATGAGCAGTTCTTC.

The genes are TRBV6-5 and TRBJ2-1, with 8 bases fitting TRBD2. V lost 0 bases to trimming and J lost 0 bases; unmatched junction nucleotides: 4. This CDR3 has 17 amino acids. Germline-derived CDR1 and CDR2 are MNHEY and SVGAGI. CDR3 DNA sequence: TGTGCCAGCAGTTACTCGTTAAGCGGGAGCTCCTACAATGAGCAGTTCTTC. Translated: CASSYSLSGSSYNEQFF.

V usage is TRBV7-9 and J usage is TRBJ2-7, with D perhaps assigned TRBD1 or TRBD2 (5 bases each). The CDR3 spans 15 residues. Germline V gene data show CDR1 as SEHNR and CDR2 as FQNEAQ (reference sequence). V was pared by 4 bases and J by 0 bases, with 13 bases between. In DNA, the CDR3 is TGTGCCAGCAGCTCGAGAGGGGTAAGCTCCTACGAGCAGTACTTC. Translating it yields CASSSRGVSSYEQYF.

The rearrangement uses TRBV29-1 and TRBJ2-5; 14 bases are a match to TRBD2. Trimming cost V 5 bases and J 4 bases; bases outside gene matches: 9. The CDR3 covers 16 residues. The germline CDR1 and CDR2 sequences are SQVTM and ANQGSEA. The CDR3: CSVTGTSGSLGETQYF. The CDR3 DNA follows: TGCAGCGTTACCGGGACTAGCGGGAGTTTGGGAGAGACCCAGTACTTC. Using reference TRBV29-1 and TRBJ2-5 for the parts outside the CDR3, the full variable domain is SAVISQKPSRDICQRGTSLTIQCQVDSQVTMMFWYRQQPGQSLTLIATANQGSEATYESGFVIDKFPISRPNLTFSTLTVSNMSPEDSSIYLCSVTGTSGSLGETQYFGPGTRLLVL.

There are a few counts of this clonotype. V gene TRBV5-1 combines with J gene TRBJ2-7, with a possible D match to TRBD2 (5 bases). The V gene lost 2 bases and the J gene lost 3 bases, with 9 bases spanning the gap. This CDR3 is built from 13 residues. In germline, CDR1 is SGHRS, CDR2 YFSETQ. The CDR3 is CASSFEGIYEQYF. The CDR3 bases are TGCGCCAGCAGCTTTGAGGGAATCTACGAGCAGTACTTC.

The rearrangement links TRBV20-1 to TRBJ2-7; 10 bases align to TRBD2. Germline V gives CDR1 DFQATT, CDR2 SNEGSKA (reference sequence). J gave up 4 bases and V 2 bases, and 11 bases lay outside the gene matches. The CDR3 runs 16 residues. The CDR3 spells CSARSTGASGSYEQYF. Here the CDR3 DNA reads TGCAGTGCTAGATCCACTGGGGCTAGCGGGAGTTACGAGCAGTACTTC.

This rearrangement joins TRBV6-5 to TRBJ2-6; no clear D gene. With 3 bases removed from V and 8 bases from J, the gap between germline ends came to 20 bases. The CDR3 runs 17 residues. CDR1 is MNHEY and CDR2 is SVGAGI in the germline V gene. CDR3 sequence: CASSYGPHLYYTNVLTF. The DNA of the CDR3 is TGTGCCAGCAGTTATGGACCGCACCTTTATTATACCAACGTCCTGACTTTC.

The chain combines TRBV7-2 with TRBJ2-1; 12 positions agree with TRBD2. The V and J ends lost 5 bases and 9 bases, in that order; junction bases with no gene match: 5. CDR3 length equals 14 residues. The germline gives CDR1 SGHTA, CDR2 FQGNSA. The CDR3 spells CASSRLAGDGEQFF. The CDR3, as DNA: TGTGCCAGCAGCCGACTAGCGGGAGACGGTGAGCAGTTCTTC.

The chain has TRBV10-1 and TRBJ1-4; 9 bases line up with TRBD1. The CDR3 sequence is 15 residues long. V lost 3 bases and J lost 5; bases outside the gene matches: 4. Germline CDR1 and CDR2: WNHNN and SYGVQD (reference sequence). CDR3: CASSDAGTGNEKLFF. In DNA form, the CDR3 reads TGCGCCAGCAGTGATGCCGGGACAGGGAATGAAAAACTGTTTTTT.

The chain combines TRBV3-1 with TRBJ1-6, with a tentative D call TRBD1 (6 bases). The V and J ends lost 2 bases and 7 bases respectively, with 9 bases between them. The CDR3 has 14 residues. Looked up from germline, CDR1 is LGHDT and CDR2 is YNNKEL (reference sequence). CDR3 amino acids: CASSQLGQNSPLHF. Written as DNA, the CDR3 is TGTGCCAGCAGCCAATTAGGACAGAATTCACCCCTCCACTTT.

This clonotype turned up a few times. The chain recombines TRBV7-8 with TRBJ1-6; TRBD1 might be the D (6 bases). This CDR3 spans 16 amino acids. With 0 bases removed from V and 4 bases from J, the gap between germline ends came to 10 bases. Per germline, CDR1 SGHVS and CDR2 FQNEAQ. In DNA, the CDR3 is TGTGCCAGCAGCTTAGCGCCGGACAGTTATAATTCACCCCTCCACTTT. Translation: CASSLAPDSYNSPLHF.

The chain combines TRBV7-9 with TRBJ2-7; D unresolved. Germline V CDR1 and CDR2: SEHNR, FQNEAQ (reference sequence). The CDR3 loop spans 12 amino acids. Trimming shortened V by 3 bases and J by 6 bases, and 9 bases separated the two germline ends. CDR3 nucleotides: TGTGCCAGCAGCTTTAATGCCGGCGAGCAGTACTTC. As protein: CASSFNAGEQYF.

This rearrangement joins TRBV20-1 to TRBJ2-1; 8 bases align to TRBD2. The V and J ends lost 5 bases and 0 bases, in that order; junction bases with no gene match: 3. CDR3 length: 14 amino acids. The germline V gene encodes CDR1 DFQATT and CDR2 SNEGSKA (reference sequence). CDR3 sequence (DNA): TGCAGTGCTCCAGCGGGAGTCTCCTACAATGAGCAGTTCTTC. Protein sequence: CSAPAGVSYNEQFF.

This clonotype occurred a few times. This chain joins TRBV7-9 and TRBJ2-1, with 7 bases aligning to TRBD2. V trimming: 5 bases; J trimming: 7 bases; junction bases outside the gene matches: 8. CDR1 is SEHNR, CDR2 FQNEAQ, per germline (reference sequence). CDR3 length: 14 residues. CDR3 sequence reads: CASSPQPAGNEQFF. CDR3 bases: TGTGCCAGCAGCCCGCAACCAGCGGGAAATGAGCAGTTCTTC.

The rearrangement joins TRBV3-1 to TRBJ1-1; D might be TRBD1 (6 bases). Looked up from germline, CDR1 is LGHDT and CDR2 is YNNKEL (reference sequence). CDR3 size: 16 residues. Deletions cut 4 bases from V and 6 bases from J, with 21 bases between. CDR3 protein: CASSLWTVNWISEAFF. CDR3 nucleotide sequence: TGTGCCAGCAGCCTTTGGACAGTAAATTGGATTTCTGAAGCTTTCTTT.